In this sample, the clone carrying this TCR beta chain turned up a few times. The entry originates in a study of T-cell reconstitution after alpha-beta-depleted transplantation in children. The CDR3 is 16 amino acids. CDR1 DFQATT and CDR2 SNEGSKA come from the germline V gene (reference sequence). The trim removed 5 bases at V and 0 bases at J, leaving 10 bases unmatched. A TCRbeta library incorporating unique molecular identifiers was prepared. A single record per CDR3 protein comes from TCRdb applying MiXCR to the PCR reads. The profile shows 400,000 to 500,000 distinct CDR3 sequences, roughly a tenth of them singletons.

This chain links TRBV20-1 with TRBJ2-1, with 7 bases fitting TRBD1. This sequence was found in a human donor who donated a stem cell graft to a child with acute myeloid leukemia. Sequencing used PBMCs from the stem cell graft donor, obtained from the stem cell graft. CDR3 sequence (DNA): TGCAGTGCTCGCCAGATACAGGGGAGCTCCTACAATGAGCAGTTCTTC. It yields the protein CSARQIQGSSYNEQFF.